The rows below give T cell receptor beta chains drawn from one sample of a study of blood T cell repertoires in COVID-19. Profiling relied on immunoSEQ multiplex PCR, and the TCRdb table lists in-frame clones only, not all of them. The sample lists hundreds of thousands of clones; 80% to 90% were seen once. Sequencing input: peripheral blood. These TCRs come from a woman in her twenties or thirties with COVID-19, enrolled during active disease. CDR3s include the opening cysteine and the closing phenylalanine or tryptophan. The order of the fields is D gene, J gene, clone size, V gene, CDR3 DNA, CDR3 protein. D genes are given only for firm matches. Only part of the rows carry a size: once, few, many, or a class if the clone is expanded.

TRBD2 TRBJ2-3 few TRBV5-1 TGCGCCAGCAGCGTGGGACTAGCGGGGGGTATAGATACGCAGTATTTT CASSVGLAGGIDTQYF
- TRBJ1-5 - TRBV6-4 TGTGCCAGCAGTGAGGTCCCTGGAGGCAATCAGCCCCAGCATTTT CASSEVPGGNQPQHF
- TRBJ2-5 - TRBV11-3 TGTGCCAGCAGCCGAGTGATCCAAGAGACCCAGTACTTC CASSRVIQETQYF
TRBD1 TRBJ1-5 - TRBV28 TGTGCCAGCAGTTTAAGACAGGGGGCAACGCAGCCCCAGCATTTT CASSLRQGATQPQHF
- TRBJ2-1 - TRBV4-1 TGCGCCAGCAGCCTAGGGGGTCCGGCAGAGCAGTTCTTC CASSLGGPAEQFF
TRBD1 TRBJ2-2 once TRBV5-6 TGTGCCAGCAGCCCACAGGGGGCTAGCACCGGGGAGCTGTTTTTT CASSPQGASTGELFF
- TRBJ2-2 - TRBV18 TGTGCCAGCTCACCCATTCAGGGGAACAGTGACACCGGGGAGCTGTTTTTT CASSPIQGNSDTGELFF
TRBD1 TRBJ2-3 - TRBV5-1 TGCGCCACCCGACAGGGACCTAGCACAGATACGCAGTATTTT CATRQGPSTDTQYF
TRBD1 TRBJ2-1 - TRBV11-2 TGTGCCAGCAGCCCGCCAGGGGGCAGGGGCAATGAGCAGTTCTTC CASSPPGGRGNEQFF
- TRBJ1-1 - TRBV23-1 TGCGCCAGCAGTCCCACATGGGGGGGGGACACTGAAGCTTTCTTT CASSPTWGGDTEAFF
- TRBJ1-2 few TRBV24-1 TGTGCCACCTCTAGGGTAGGTGACTATGCCTACACCTTC CATSRVGDYAYTF
- TRBJ1-5 - TRBV6-1 TGTGCCAGCAGTGAAGACAGGGATCAGCCCCAGCATTTT CASSEDRDQPQHF
- TRBJ2-1 - TRBV7-9 TGTGCCAGCAGAGGGACTGTCGATGAGCAGTTCTTC CASRGTVDEQFF
- TRBJ2-1 - TRBV29-1 TGCAGCGTTCCGACAGAATCCTACAATGAGCAGTTCTTC CSVPTESYNEQFF
TRBD1 TRBJ2-7 - TRBV5-6 TGTGCCAGCAGCTCCCCGGGACAGGGCCCCCGACAGTACTTC CASSSPGQGPRQYF